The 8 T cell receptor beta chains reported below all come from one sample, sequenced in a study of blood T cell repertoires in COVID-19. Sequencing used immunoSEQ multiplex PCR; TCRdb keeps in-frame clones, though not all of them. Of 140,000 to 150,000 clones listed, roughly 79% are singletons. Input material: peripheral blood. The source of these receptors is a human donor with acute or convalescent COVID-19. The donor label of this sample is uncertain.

CDR3 loop: CASGLVRREGTGPFSYEQYV. The CDR3 nucleotides read TGTGCTAGTGGTTTGGTACGGAGAGAAGGGACAGGGCCTTTTTCCTACGAGCAGTACGTC. The rearrangement links TRBV12-5 to TRBJ2-7, with TRBD1 matching over 9 bases. The ends lost 0 bases at V and 1 base at J; junction bases unmatched: 16. CDR1 is LGHNT and CDR2 is FRNRAP in the germline V gene. The CDR3 runs to 20 residues.

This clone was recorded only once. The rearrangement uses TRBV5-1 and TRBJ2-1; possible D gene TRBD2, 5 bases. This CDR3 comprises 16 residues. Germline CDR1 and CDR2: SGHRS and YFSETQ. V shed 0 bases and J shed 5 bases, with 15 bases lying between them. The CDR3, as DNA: TGCGCCAGCAGCTTGGCCGAGGAGGTCTTGGACAATGAGCAGTTCTTC. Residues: CASSLAEEVLDNEQFF.

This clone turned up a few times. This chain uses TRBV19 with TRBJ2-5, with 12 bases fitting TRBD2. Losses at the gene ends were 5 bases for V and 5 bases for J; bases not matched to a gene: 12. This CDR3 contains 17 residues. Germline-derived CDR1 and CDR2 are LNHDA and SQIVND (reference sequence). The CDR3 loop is CASSRNPTSGGGETQYF. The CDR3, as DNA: TGTGCCAGTAGTCGAAACCCGACTAGCGGGGGAGGTGAGACCCAGTACTTC.

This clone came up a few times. DNA of the CDR3: TGTGCCAGCAGAACAGACAGATACACTGAAGCTTTCTTT. Protein product: CASRTDRYTEAFF. The chain combines TRBV6-5 with TRBJ1-1; a possible D gene is TRBD1 (5 bases). The CDR3 covers 13 residues. Germline V gene data show CDR1 as MNHEY and CDR2 as SVGAGI. V dropped 6 bases and J dropped 3 bases, with 11 bases sitting between them.

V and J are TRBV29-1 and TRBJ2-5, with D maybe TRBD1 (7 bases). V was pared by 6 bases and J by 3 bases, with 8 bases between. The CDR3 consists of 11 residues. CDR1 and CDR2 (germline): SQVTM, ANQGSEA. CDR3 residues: CSVRGEETQYF. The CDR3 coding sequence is TGCAGCGTCAGGGGGGAAGAGACCCAGTACTTC.

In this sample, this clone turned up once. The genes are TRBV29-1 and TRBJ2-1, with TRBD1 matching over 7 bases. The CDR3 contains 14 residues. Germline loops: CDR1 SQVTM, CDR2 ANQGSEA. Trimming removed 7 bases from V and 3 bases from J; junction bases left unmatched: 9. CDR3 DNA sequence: TGCAGCGCTGTTCGACAGGGCTTCTACAATGAGCAGTTCTTC. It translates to CSAVRQGFYNEQFF.

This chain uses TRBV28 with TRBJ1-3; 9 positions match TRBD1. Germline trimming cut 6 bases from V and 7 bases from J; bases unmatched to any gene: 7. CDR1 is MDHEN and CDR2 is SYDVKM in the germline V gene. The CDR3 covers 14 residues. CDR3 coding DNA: TGTGCCAGCAGACCGGGACAGGGCCAGAACACCATATATTTT. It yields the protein CASRPGQGQNTIYF.

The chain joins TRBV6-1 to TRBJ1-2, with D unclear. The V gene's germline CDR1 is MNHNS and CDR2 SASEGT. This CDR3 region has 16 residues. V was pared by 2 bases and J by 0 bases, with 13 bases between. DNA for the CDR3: TGTGCCAGCAGTGAAAACGGGGATTTAGCTAACTATGGCTACACCTTC. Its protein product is CASSENGDLANYGYTF.